This T cell receptor beta chain was retrieved from a study of T cells in Graves' hyperthyroidism and ophthalmopathy. RNA transcripts gave rise to amplified TCR beta CDR3 regions. Primed by the HTBI set, a first-round RT-PCR was run on the TCR CDR3. TCRdb analysed the multiplex PCR reads with MiXCR anew, one entry per CDR3 protein. The sample holds more than 300,000 distinct CDR3 sequences, approximately 18% seen once. Uncontrolled infections, other autoimmune diseases, pregnancy or lactation led to exclusion of patients. The germline gives CDR1 SNHLY, CDR2 FYNNEI. V gave up 4 bases and J gave up 4 bases; unmatched junction bases: 3. The CDR3 runs to 14 residues.

The sequenced sample was blood. The chain is built from TRBV2 and TRBJ1-1, with 10 positions matching TRBD1. The TCR sequence derives from a woman between 25 and 40 years old with Graves' hyperthyroidism that later progressed to Graves' ophthalmopathy. Here the CDR3 reads CASSGGQGFTEAFF. For the CDR3, the DNA is TGTGCCAGCAGTGGGGGACAGGGGTTCACTGAAGCTTTCTTT.